This record covers a single TCR beta chain. Its antigen is as yet unknown. The entry originates in a study of T cell clones after liver transplantation. Study summary: Pre-transplant mixed lymphocyte reactions yielded third-party-reactive TCRbeta sequences as comparators for graft-donor-reactive sequences. Without induction therapy, subjects received standard immunosuppression until 12-24 months post-transplant.

Libraries were prepared by immunoSEQ multiplex PCR; TCRdb keeps only in-frame clonotypes and omits some of them. The repertoire holds some 40,000 clones, with about 86% as singletons. General observations from the study: In 5 of 8 subjects, circulating graft-donor-reactive CD4 TCRbeta sequences fell significantly after transplant.

Sequenced material: CD4+ T cells from blood, taken 24 months after liver transplant. This clonotype originated in a human patient who received a liver transplant. Some T cells may trace back to the graft donor.

CDR3 DNA: TGTGCCAGCAGTGCTATCTCCGGGACAGGGATCTACGAGCAGTACTTC. This translates into CASSAISGTGIYEQYF. The genes are TRBV25-1 and TRBJ2-7; 9 nucleotides line up with TRBD1. Germline V gene sequence: CDR1 MGHDK, CDR2 SYGVNS. This CDR3 is 16 amino acids long. J lost 3 bases, V lost 4 bases, and 10 bases had no gene match.